These 15 T cell receptor beta chains were sequenced from one sample in a study of T cell responses to AZD1222 COVID-19 vaccine (dated by TCRdb to about 2021). Per the publication, the time point label means: baseline before first vaccination. Library construction relied on the immunoSEQ multiplex PCR assay. Imported from immuneACCESS, the table was reduced by TCRdb to in-frame sequences with V and J called. These copies leave out some clones; in studies compared against another copy, an unresolved V gene accounts for under half, and the cause of the remainder is not known. The sample table holds about 170,000 clones, of which about nine tenths were seen once. Approximately 3% of the sample is taken by the ten largest. The source was peripheral blood, collected on day 0 of AZD1222 vaccination. The receptors stem from an adult in good health.

This rearrangement joins TRBV30 to TRBJ2-2; D not resolved. V shed 8 bases and J shed 1 base, with 11 bases lying between them. Germline V CDR1 and CDR2: GTSNPN, SVGIG (reference sequence). This CDR3 comprises 13 residues. As DNA, the CDR3 is TGTGCCGGCGGACGGAGGAACACCGGGGAGCTGTTTTTT. Amino acid sequence: CAGGRRNTGELFF.

The chain carries TRBV13 and TRBJ2-6; the D gene could be TRBD1 or TRBD2 (5 bases each). This CDR3 spans 15 amino acids. The germline gives CDR1 PRHDT, CDR2 FYEKMQ (reference sequence). Trimming stripped 5 bases from V and 3 bases from J, with 11 bases between. The CDR3 coding sequence is TGTGCCAGCAGCCCCACGGGGCGTGGGGCCAACGTCCTGACTTTC. Residues: CASSPTGRGANVLTF.

This clone was recorded only once. The chain uses TRBV6-2 or TRBV6-3 and TRBJ2-6; D might be TRBD1 (5 bases). V was trimmed by 2 bases and J by 4 bases, leaving 9 bases between them. Germline CDR1 MNHEY, CDR2 SVGEGT. The CDR3 loop spans 15 amino acids. CDR3 in amino acids: CASSYKGSGANVLTF. CDR3 coding DNA: TGTGCCAGCAGTTACAAGGGGTCCGGGGCCAACGTCCTGACTTTC.

This clone was picked up a small number of times. The chain's CDR3 is CASSEWGQNTEAFF. The CDR3 region has the DNA TGTGCCAGCAGTGAATGGGGACAGAACACTGAAGCTTTCTTT. The rearrangement joins TRBV25-1 to TRBJ1-1; possible D gene TRBD1, 6 bases. This CDR3 contains 14 residues. V lost 1 base to trimming and J lost 1 base, with 7 bases between them. Germline CDR1 is MGHDK and CDR2 is SYGVNS.

V usage is TRBV7-2 and J usage is TRBJ1-2; D ambiguous. V was shortened by 5 bases and J by 5 bases, with 12 bases between the two germline ends. Germline lookup yields CDR1 SGHTA and CDR2 FQGNSA. The CDR3 is made up of 13 amino acids. CDR3 sequence (DNA): TGTGCCAGCAGCGCAGCGACGGCATATGGCTACACCTTC. Amino acids: CASSAATAYGYTF.

The rearrangement links TRBV7-2 to TRBJ1-5, with TRBD1 as a possible D gene (5 bases). V was shortened by 3 bases and J by 6 bases, with 15 bases between the two germline ends. There are 15 residues in the CDR3. Looked up from germline, CDR1 is SGHTA and CDR2 is FQGNSA. CDR3 DNA: TGTGCCAGCAGCTTGGGGACTGGTCATGGTCAGCCCCAGCATTTT. Translated: CASSLGTGHGQPQHF. The full variable domain, with the rest looked up from reference TRBV7-2 and TRBJ1-5, is GAGVSQSPSNKVTEKGKDVELRCDPISGHTALYWYRQSLGQGLEFLIYFQGNSAPDKSGLPSDRFSAERTGGSVSTLTIQRTQQEDSAVYLCASSLGTGHGQPQHFGDGTRLSIL.

Concerning this clone: One end of the junction is discordant with germline, which a read error may explain. The chain joins TRBV7-9 to TRBJ2-7, with 8 bases identical to TRBD1. Per germline, CDR1 SEHNR and CDR2 FQNEAQ (reference sequence). CDR3 length: 14 amino acids. The CDR3 DNA follows: TGTGCCAGCAGCGTAACAGGGGGACCCTACGAGCAATACTTC. It encodes CASSVTGGPYEQYF.

The V and J genes are TRBV6-5 and TRBJ1-4, with D tentatively TRBD1 (5 bases). Germline V gives CDR1 MNHEY, CDR2 SVGAGI. V lost 8 bases and J lost 7, with 17 bases in between. The CDR3 has 14 residues. In DNA, the CDR3 is TGTGCCAGCGGCAGGGCCGAGAGTGGTGAAAAACTGTTTTTT. Amino acids: CASGRAESGEKLFF.

This sequence joins TRBV19 and TRBJ1-2; perhaps TRBD1 as D (6 bases). CDR1 is LNHDA and CDR2 is SQIVND in the germline V gene (reference sequence). This CDR3 contains 16 residues. The V gene lost 3 bases and the J gene lost 2 bases, with 16 bases spanning the gap. In DNA form, the CDR3 reads TGTGCCAGTAGTATCGAGCGGGTCCAGGGGAACTATGGCTACACCTTC. Its translation: CASSIERVQGNYGYTF.

The chain recombines TRBV10-3 with TRBJ1-2; 11 nucleotides match TRBD1. Germline assignment: CDR1 ENHRY and CDR2 SYGVKD. This CDR3 is built from 15 residues. Losses at the gene ends were 7 bases for V and 2 bases for J; bases not matched to a gene: 6. The CDR3 nucleotides are TGTGCCATCACCCCGGGACAGGGGGGGAACTATGGCTACACCTTC. Translated: CAITPGQGGNYGYTF.

V is TRBV7-2 and J is TRBJ2-7; D gene ambiguous. Trimming took off 4 bases at V and 2 bases at J, with 3 bases between the two ends. This CDR3 comprises 11 residues. Germline CDR1 and CDR2: SGHTA and FQGNSA. In nucleotides, the CDR3 is TGTGCCAGCAGCTGGGCCTACGAGCAGTACTTC. Encoded protein: CASSWAYEQYF. The whole variable domain, remainder taken from reference TRBV7-2 and TRBJ2-7, is GAGVSQSPSNKVTEKGKDVELRCDPISGHTALYWYRQSLGQGLEFLIYFQGNSAPDKSGLPSDRFSAERTGGSVSTLTIQRTQQEDSAVYLCASSWAYEQYFGPGTRLTVT.

V and J are TRBV5-6 and TRBJ1-4, with D possibly being TRBD1 (5 bases). Trimming pared 1 base from V and 9 bases from J, leaving 13 bases between. Germline CDR1 SGHDT, CDR2 YYEEEE. This CDR3 is 14 amino acids long. The CDR3 protein is CASSLWGTPKKLFF. The CDR3 nucleotides are TGTGCCAGCAGCTTGTGGGGGACGCCCAAAAAACTGTTTTTT.

This chain joins TRBV12-5 and TRBJ1-4; TRBD1 matches 7 bases. Germline lookup yields CDR1 LGHNT and CDR2 FRNRAP. The CDR3 loop spans 16 amino acids. V dropped 5 bases and J dropped 0; count of bases not matched to a gene: 6. The CDR3 loop reads CASGPTQGATNEKLFF. The CDR3 region has the DNA TGTGCTAGTGGTCCGACTCAGGGGGCAACTAATGAAAAACTGTTTTTT. The full variable domain, with the rest looked up from reference TRBV12-5 and TRBJ1-4, is DARVTQTPRHKVTEMGQEVTMRCQPILGHNTVFWYRQTMMQGLELLAYFRNRAPLDDSGMPKDRFSAEMPDATLATLKIQPSEPRDSAVYFCASGPTQGATNEKLFFGSGTQLSVL.

V and J are TRBV5-1 and TRBJ1-5, with D unclear. CDR3 length equals 15 residues. V lost 0 bases and J lost 1, with 8 bases in between. The germline CDR1 and CDR2 sequences are SGHRS and YFSETQ. The CDR3 loop is CASSLDFGSNQPQHF. DNA of the CDR3: TGCGCCAGCAGCTTGGATTTCGGGAGCAATCAGCCCCAGCATTTT.

This chain connects TRBV7-9 to TRBJ2-3, with TRBD1 matching 7 bases. This CDR3 comprises 13 residues. The germline CDR1 and CDR2 sequences are SEHNR and FQNEAQ (reference sequence). The junction had 2 bases not matched to a gene; V was cut back by 2 bases and J by 6 bases. The CDR3 reads CASSLTGVDTQYF. The CDR3 DNA is TGTGCCAGCAGCTTAACAGGGGTCGATACGCAGTATTTT.